This record concerns one T cell receptor (beta chain) sequence. What it binds is not known. This record comes from a study of CD8 T cells in ankylosing spondylitis. Study-wide points: Blood of patients with ankylosing spondylitis appeared to be characterized by a TCR beta motif of several highly homologous variants. Relatively rare in peripheral blood, disease-linked clones were also CD8+. Previous work reported some of these motif variants in the synovial fluid and blood of reactive arthritis.

Quantitative molecular-barcoded 5'-RACE generated the TCR beta libraries. TCRdb ran MiXCR on the 5' RACE reads and lists one entry per CDR3 protein. The repertoire holds about 390,000 distinct CDR3 sequences, around 22% seen once, with less than 20% in the top ten. CDR1 is LNHNV, CDR2 YYDKDF, per germline (reference sequence). The V and J ends lost 4 bases and 2 bases, in that order; junction bases with no gene match: 5. The CDR3 contains 15 residues. J is TRBJ2-3 and V is TRBV15; TRBD2 matches at 8 bases. The sample taken for sequencing was blood, either unsorted or a sorted T cell fraction (not recorded which). The receptor was derived from a male donor with ankylosing spondylitis. The CDR3 loop is CATSISGRFTDTQYF. The CDR3 bases are TGTGCCACCAGCATCAGCGGGAGATTCACAGATACGCAGTATTTT.